This T cell receptor (beta chain) was sequenced for a study of cytomegalovirus exposure and HLA in healthy donors. Study details: Unique TCRs from HLA-typed donors, around 79 million of them, were held in an early data release. Study-wide results and caveats: A later analysis appeared to link common viral pathogens to several of the most significant clusters. Sequencing had likely introduced a cluster of highly shared sequence variants as an artifact. Productive rates of about 87% or about 30% were seen for most TCR beta V segments in an earlier analysis.

PCR primers comprised 60 Vbeta and 13 Jbeta primers. This table comes from immunoSEQ multiplex PCR, and its TCRdb copy is limited to in-frame clones, with some not included. In the table there are approximately 110,000 clones, 70% to 80% of which are singletons. This CDR3 spans 17 amino acids. V lost 4 bases and J lost 4; bases outside the gene matches: 13. Germline CDR1 SGHRS, CDR2 YFSETQ. A word on this clone: Its specificity is not known.

The sequence was collected from a woman between 18 and 30 years old in good health and CMV-seropositive. Sequencing input: PBMCs. The chain carries TRBV5-1 and TRBJ2-1, with 8 bases that match TRBD1. The CDR3 is CASSVYGQGRAYNEQFF. In nucleotides, the CDR3 is TGCGCCAGCAGCGTATACGGACAGGGAAGGGCTTACAATGAGCAGTTCTTC. Full variable domain (rest looked up from reference TRBV5-1 and TRBJ2-1): KAGVTQTPRYLIKTRGQQVTLSCSPISGHRSVSWYQQTPGQGLQFLFEYFSETQRNKGNFPGRFSGRQFSNSRSEMNVSTLELGDSALYLCASSVYGQGRAYNEQFFGPGTRLTVL.